This T cell receptor (beta chain) appears in the sequencing data of a study of shared clonotypes between healthy human individuals. Broader study findings: The diversity represented, both genetic and in exposure history, was limited by few donors.

On this clone itself: No antigen is known for it.

Source study methods: ImmunoSEQ gave junction-only sequences without quality scores, so filtering differed. Sequenced by immunoSEQ multiplex PCR; TCRdb stores in-frame clones only, minus some. V and J calls plus clone size are reproduced from that table; the DNA served to infer D and trimming. The table includes 400,000 to 550,000 clones, about 80% detected once. The CDR3 consists of 13 residues. V was pared by 3 bases and J by 0 bases, with 6 bases between. Germline V gene lookup returns CDR1 LGHNA and CDR2 YSLEER. The sample consisted of PBMCs. The chain is built from TRBV4-3 and TRBJ2-7, with TRBD1 as a possible D gene (5 bases). This clonotype was sampled from a woman between 40 and 55 years old in good health. Some clones in this sample may be carry-over from other donors' samples. The CDR3 is CASSHDSSYEQYF. The CDR3 nucleotides read TGCGCCAGCAGCCACGACAGCTCCTACGAGCAGTACTTC.